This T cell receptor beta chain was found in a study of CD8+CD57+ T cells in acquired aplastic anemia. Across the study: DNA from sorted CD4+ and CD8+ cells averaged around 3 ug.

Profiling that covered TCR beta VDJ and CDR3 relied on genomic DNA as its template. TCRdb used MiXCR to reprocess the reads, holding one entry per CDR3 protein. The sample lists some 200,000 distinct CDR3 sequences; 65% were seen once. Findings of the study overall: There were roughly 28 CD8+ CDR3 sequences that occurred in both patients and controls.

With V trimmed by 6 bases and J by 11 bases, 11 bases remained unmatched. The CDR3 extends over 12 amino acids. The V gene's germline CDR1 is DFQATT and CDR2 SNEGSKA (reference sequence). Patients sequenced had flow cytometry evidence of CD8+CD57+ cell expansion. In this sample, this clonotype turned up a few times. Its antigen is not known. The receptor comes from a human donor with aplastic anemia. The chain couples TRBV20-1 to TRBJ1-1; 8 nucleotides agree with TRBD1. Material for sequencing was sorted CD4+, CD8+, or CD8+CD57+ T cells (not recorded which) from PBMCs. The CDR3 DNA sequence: TGCAGTGCCCCACGGACAGGGAGTGAGGCTTTCTTT. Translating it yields CSAPRTGSEAFF.